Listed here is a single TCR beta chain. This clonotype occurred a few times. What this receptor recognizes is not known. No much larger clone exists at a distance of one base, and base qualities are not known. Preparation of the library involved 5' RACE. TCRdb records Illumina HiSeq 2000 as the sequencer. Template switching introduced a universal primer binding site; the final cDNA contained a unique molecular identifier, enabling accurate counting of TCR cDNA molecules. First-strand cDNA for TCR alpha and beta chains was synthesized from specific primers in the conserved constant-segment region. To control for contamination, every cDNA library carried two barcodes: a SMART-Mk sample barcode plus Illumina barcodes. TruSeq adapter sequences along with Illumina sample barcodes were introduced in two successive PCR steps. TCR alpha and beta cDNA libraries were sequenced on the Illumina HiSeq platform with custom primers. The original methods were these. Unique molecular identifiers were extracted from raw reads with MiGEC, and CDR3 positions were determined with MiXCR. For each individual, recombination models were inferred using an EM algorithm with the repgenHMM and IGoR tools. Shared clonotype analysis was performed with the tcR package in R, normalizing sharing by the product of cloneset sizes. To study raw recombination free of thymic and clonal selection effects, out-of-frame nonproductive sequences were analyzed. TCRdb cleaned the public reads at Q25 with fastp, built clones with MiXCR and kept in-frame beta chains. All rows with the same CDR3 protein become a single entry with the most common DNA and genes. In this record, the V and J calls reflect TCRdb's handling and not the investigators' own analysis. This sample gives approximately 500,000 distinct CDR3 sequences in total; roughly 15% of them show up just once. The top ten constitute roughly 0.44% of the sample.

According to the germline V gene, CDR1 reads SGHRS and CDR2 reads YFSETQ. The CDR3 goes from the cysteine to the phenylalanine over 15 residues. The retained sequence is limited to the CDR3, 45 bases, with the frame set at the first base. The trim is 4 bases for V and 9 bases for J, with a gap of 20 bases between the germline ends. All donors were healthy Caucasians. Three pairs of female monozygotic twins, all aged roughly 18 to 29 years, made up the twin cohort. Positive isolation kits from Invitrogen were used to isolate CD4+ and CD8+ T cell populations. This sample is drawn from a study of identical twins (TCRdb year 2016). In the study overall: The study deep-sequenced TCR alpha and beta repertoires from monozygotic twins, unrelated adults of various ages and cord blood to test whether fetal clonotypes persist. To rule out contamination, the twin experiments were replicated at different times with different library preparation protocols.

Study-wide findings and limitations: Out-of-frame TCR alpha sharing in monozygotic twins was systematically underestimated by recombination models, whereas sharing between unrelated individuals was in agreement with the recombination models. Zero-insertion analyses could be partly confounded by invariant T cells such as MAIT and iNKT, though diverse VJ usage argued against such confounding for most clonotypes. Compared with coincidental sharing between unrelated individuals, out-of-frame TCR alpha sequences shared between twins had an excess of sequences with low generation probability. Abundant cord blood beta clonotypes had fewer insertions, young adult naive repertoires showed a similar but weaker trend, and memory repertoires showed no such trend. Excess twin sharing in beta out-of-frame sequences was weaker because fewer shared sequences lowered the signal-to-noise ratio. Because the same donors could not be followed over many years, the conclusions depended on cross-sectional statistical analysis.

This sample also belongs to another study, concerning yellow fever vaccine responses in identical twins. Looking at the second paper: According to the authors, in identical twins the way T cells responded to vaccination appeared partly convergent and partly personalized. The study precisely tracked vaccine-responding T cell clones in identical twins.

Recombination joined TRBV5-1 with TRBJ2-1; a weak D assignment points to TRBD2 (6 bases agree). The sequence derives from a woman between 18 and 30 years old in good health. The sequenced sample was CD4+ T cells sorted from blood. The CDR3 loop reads CASSPGTGTTFEQFF. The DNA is TGCGCCAGCAGCCCTGGGACTGGCACTACATTTGAGCAGTTCTTC.